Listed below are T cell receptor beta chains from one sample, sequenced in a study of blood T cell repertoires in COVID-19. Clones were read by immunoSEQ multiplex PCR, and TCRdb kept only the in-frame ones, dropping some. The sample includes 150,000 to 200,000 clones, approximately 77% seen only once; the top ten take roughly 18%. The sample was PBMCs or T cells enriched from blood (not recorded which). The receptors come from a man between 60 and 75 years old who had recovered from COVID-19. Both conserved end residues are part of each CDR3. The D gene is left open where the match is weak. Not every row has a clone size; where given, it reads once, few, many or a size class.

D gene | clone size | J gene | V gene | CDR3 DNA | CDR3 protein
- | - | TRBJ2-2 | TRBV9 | TGTGCCAGCAGCGTAGAATCTACCGGGGAGCTGTTTTTT | CASSVESTGELFF
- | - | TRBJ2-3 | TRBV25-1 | TGTGCCAGCAGTGAAGCGACGGGTACGCAGTATTTT | CASSEATGTQYF
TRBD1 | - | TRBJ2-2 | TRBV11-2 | TGTGCCAGCAGACAAACAGGGGGCGGTTGGACCGGGGAGCTGTTTTTT | CASRQTGGGWTGELFF
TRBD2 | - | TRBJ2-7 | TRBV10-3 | TGTGCCACCGGGACTAGCGGGAGCTTCTACGAGCAGTACTTC | CATGTSGSFYEQYF
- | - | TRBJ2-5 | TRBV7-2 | TGTGCCAGCAGCTTAGCGGCCTACCAAGAGACCCAGTACTTC | CASSLAAYQETQYF
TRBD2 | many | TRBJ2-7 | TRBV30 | TGTGCCTGGAGTGGGACCGGGACTAACAACGCCTACGAGCAGTACTTC | CAWSGTGTNNAYEQYF
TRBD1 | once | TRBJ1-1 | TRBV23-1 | TGCGCCAGCAGTCACCCTCGTCCGGGACAGGGGGCTCATACTGAAGCTTTCTTT | CASSHPRPGQGAHTEAFF
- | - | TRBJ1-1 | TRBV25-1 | TGTGCCAGCAGTGATAGAGGGCGGTCTGAAGCTTTCTTT | CASSDRGRSEAFF
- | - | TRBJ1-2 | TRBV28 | TGTGCCACCACCTCGGGGGCTAACTATGGCTACACCTTC | CATTSGANYGYTF
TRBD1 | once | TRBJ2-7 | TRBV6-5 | TGTGCCAGCAGCGGACCGGGACAGGGTACCTACGAGCAGTACTTC | CASSGPGQGTYEQYF
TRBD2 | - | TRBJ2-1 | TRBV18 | TGTGCCAGCTCACCCCGGGGACTAGCGGGAGTCGGCGAGCAGTTCTTC | CASSPRGLAGVGEQFF
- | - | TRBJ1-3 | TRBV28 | TGTGCCAGCAGTTTACGGGGGGGAAACACCATATATTTT | CASSLRGGNTIYF
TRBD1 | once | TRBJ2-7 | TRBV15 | TGTGCCACCAGCCCCCGGCAGGGACAGGGAAAGCAGTACTTC | CATSPRQGQGKQYF
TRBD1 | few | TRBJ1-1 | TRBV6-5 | TGTGCCAGCAGCCGGACAGGGGAGAGCACTGAAGCTTTCTTT | CASSRTGESTEAFF
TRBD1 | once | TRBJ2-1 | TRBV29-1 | TGCAGCGTTGACAGGGGGACAGGCAATGAGCAGTTCTTC | CSVDRGTGNEQFF
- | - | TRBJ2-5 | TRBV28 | TGTGCCAGCAGTCCCCCCTCGGGCAGGGTGACGACCCAGTACTTC | CASSPPSGRVTTQYF
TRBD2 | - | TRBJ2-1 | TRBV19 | TGTGCCAGCCGGGACTACGACAATGAGCAGTTCTTC | CASRDYDNEQFF
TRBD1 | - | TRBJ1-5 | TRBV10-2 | TGCGCCAGCAGGCGGGCTCAAGACAGGGATCAGCCCCAGCATTTT | CASRRAQDRDQPQHF
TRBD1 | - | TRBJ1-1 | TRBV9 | TGTGCCAGCAGCCCCCAGGGGGGTCTCACAAACACTGAAGCTTTCTTT | CASSPQGGLTNTEAFF
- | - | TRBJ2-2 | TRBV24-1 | TGTGCCACCAGGGGTGGGCAAGTGAACACCGGGGAGCTGTTTTTT | CATRGGQVNTGELFF
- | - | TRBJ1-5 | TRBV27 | TGTGCCAGCAGTTTTTCGTCGAACTTCGGGCCCCAGCATTTT | CASSFSSNFGPQHF
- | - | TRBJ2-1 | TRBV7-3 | TGTGCCAGCAGCCAGGGTCGGTCTAACGAGCAGTTCTTC | CASSQGRSNEQFF
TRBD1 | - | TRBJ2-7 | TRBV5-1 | TGCGCCAGCAGCAGACGGACGGGACAGCTATCCTACGAGCAGTACTTC | CASSRRTGQLSYEQYF
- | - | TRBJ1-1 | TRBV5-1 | TGCGCCAGCAGACATGACACGAACACTGAAGCTTTCTTT | CASRHDTNTEAFF
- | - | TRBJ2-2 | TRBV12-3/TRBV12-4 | TGTGCCAGCAGTTTATTGGAAGGAGTTAAGCTGTTTTTT | CASSLLEGVKLFF
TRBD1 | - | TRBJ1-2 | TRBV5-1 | TGCGCCAGCAGCTTGGAACCAGGCGGGACAGGGGATAACTATGGCTACACCTTC | CASSLEPGGTGDNYGYTF
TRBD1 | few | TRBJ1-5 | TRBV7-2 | TGTGCCAGCAGCTACGACAGGGGTGAGGGTCAGCCCCAGCATTTT | CASSYDRGEGQPQHF
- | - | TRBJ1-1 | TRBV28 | TGTGCCAGCATTCGTGACACGTCGAACACTGAAGCTTTCTTT | CASIRDTSNTEAFF
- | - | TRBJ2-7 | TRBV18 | TGTGCCAGCTCACCACCCAGCGGAGGCTCCTACGAGCAGTACTTC | CASSPPSGGSYEQYF
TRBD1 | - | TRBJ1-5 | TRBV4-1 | TGCGCCAGCAGACCCCGGACAGGACAGATCGATCAGCCCCAGCATTTT | CASRPRTGQIDQPQHF
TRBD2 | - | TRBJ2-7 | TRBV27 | TGTGCCAGCAGCCCGCTTAGCGGGAGGGCCACCTACGAGCAGTACTTC | CASSPLSGRATYEQYF
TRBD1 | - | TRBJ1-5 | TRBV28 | TGTGCCAGCAGTTTCCTCGACAGGGGGACGCATCAGCCCCAGCATTTT | CASSFLDRGTHQPQHF